This T cell receptor beta chain was retrieved from a study of blood T cell repertoires in COVID-19. The germline CDR1 and CDR2 sequences are SGHTA and FQGNSA. CDR3 length equals 12 residues. V lost 6 bases and J 3 bases, leaving 5 bases between the germline ends. The protocol was immunoSEQ multiplex PCR, while the TCRdb copy is restricted to in-frame clones and leaves out a portion. The repertoire holds under 200,000 clones, with around 85% as singletons. Sequencing was done on a sample of peripheral blood. This chain joins TRBV7-2 and TRBJ2-2; D not resolved. The clonotype originates from a woman aged 55-70 years with COVID-19, enrolled during active disease. The CDR3 sequence: CASRRDTGELFF. DNA for the CDR3: TGTGCCAGCAGACGGGACACCGGGGAGCTGTTTTTT.